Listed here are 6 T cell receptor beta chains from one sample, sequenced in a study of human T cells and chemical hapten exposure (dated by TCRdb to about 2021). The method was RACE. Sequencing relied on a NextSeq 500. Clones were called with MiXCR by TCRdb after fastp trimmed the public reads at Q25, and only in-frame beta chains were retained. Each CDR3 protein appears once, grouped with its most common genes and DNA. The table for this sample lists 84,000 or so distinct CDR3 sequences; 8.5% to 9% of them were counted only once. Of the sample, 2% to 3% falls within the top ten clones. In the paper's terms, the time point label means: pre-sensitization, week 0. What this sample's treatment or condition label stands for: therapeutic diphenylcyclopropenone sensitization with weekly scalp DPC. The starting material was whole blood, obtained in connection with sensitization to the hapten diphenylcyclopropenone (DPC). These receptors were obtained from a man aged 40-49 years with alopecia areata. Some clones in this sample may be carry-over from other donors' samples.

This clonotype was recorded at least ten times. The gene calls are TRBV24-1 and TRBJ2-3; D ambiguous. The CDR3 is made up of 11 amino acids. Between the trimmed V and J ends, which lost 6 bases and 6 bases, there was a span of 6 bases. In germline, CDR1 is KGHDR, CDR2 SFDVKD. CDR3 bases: TGTGCCACCAGTATCTCGGATACGCAGTATTTT. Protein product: CATSISDTQYF.

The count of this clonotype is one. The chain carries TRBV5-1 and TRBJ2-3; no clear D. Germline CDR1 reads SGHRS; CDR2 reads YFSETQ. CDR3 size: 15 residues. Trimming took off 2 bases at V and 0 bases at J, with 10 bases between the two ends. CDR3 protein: CASSFNLGSTDTQYF. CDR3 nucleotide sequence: TGCGCCAGCAGCTTCAACCTCGGCAGCACAGATACGCAGTATTTT.

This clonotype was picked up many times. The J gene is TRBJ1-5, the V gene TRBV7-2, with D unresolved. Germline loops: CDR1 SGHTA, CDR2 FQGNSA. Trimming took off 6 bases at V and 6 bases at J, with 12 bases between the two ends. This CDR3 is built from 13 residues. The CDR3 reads CASRLTGGQPQHF. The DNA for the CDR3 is TGTGCCAGCAGGCTTACGGGTGGTCAGCCCCAGCATTTT.

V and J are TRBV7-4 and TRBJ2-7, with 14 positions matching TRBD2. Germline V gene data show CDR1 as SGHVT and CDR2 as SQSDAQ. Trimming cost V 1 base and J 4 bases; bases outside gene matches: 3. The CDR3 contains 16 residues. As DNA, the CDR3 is TGTGCCAGCAGCTTAGGGACTAGCGGGAGGCTGTACGAGCAGTACTTC. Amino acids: CASSLGTSGRLYEQYF.

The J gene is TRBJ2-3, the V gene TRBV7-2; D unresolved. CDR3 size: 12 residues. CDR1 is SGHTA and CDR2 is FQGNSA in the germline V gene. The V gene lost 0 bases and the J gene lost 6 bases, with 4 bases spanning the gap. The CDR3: CASSLALDTQYF. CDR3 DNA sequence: TGTGCCAGCAGCTTAGCGCTCGATACGCAGTATTTT.

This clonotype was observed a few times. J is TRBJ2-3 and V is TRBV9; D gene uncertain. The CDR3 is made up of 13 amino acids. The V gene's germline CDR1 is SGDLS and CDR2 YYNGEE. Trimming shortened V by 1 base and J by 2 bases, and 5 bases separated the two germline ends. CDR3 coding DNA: TGTGCCAGCAGCGTACCGCACACAGATACGCAGTATTTT. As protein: CASSVPHTDTQYF.